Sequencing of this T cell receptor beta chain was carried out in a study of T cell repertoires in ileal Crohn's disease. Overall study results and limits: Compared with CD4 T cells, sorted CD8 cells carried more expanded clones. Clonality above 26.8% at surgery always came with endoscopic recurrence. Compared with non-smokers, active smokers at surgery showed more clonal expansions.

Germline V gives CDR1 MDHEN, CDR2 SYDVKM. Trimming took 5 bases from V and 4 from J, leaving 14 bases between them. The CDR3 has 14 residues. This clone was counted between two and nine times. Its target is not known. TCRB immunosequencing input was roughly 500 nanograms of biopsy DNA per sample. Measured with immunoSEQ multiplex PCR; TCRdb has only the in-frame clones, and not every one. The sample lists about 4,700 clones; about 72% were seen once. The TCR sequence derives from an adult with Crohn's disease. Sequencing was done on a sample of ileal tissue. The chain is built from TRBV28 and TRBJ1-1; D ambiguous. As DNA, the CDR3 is TGTGCCAGCAGTGCTCCTTCTTACGGCACTGAAGCTTTCTTT. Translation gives CASSAPSYGTEAFF.